This TCR beta chain stems from a study of technical replicates of blood from a few donors. CDR1 SEHNR and CDR2 FQNEAQ come from the germline V gene (reference sequence). The CDR3 has 13 residues. V shed 6 bases and J 2 bases; nucleotides not matched to a gene: 4. Data came from immunoSEQ multiplex PCR; TCRdb stores just in-frame clones and leaves some out. The table shows over 85,000 clones, with about 96% occurring only once. The receptor was derived from a human donor in good health. The chain employs TRBV7-9 and TRBJ2-7; 7 bases fit TRBD1. The source material was T cells isolated from PBMCs. CDR3 nucleotide sequence: TGTGCCAGCAGGGCCCAGGGGGCCTACGAGCAGTACTTC. Residues: CASRAQGAYEQYF.